A selection of T cell receptor beta chains follows, all from one sample in a study of shared clonotypes between healthy human individuals. The method was immunoSEQ multiplex PCR; TCRdb's version includes in-frame clones alone and lacks a portion of them. The repertoire holds 2 million to 3 million clones, with 80% to 95% as singletons. Material for sequencing was naive CD4+ T cells from PBMCs. All receptors come from a man aged 18-30 years in good health. Some clones in this sample may be carry-over from other donors' samples. Both conserved end residues are part of each CDR3. The D gene is left open where the match is weak. Only part of the rows carry a size: once, few, many, or a class if the clone is expanded.

cdr3_length: 13
j_call: TRBJ2-3
v_call: TRBV28
d_call: -
clone_size: -
cdr3_nt: TGTGCCAGCAGCTTGGGGGGCCGAGATACGCAGTATTTT
cdr3_aa: CASSLGGRDTQYF

cdr3_length: 12
j_call: TRBJ1-2
v_call: TRBV28
d_call: -
clone_size: few
cdr3_nt: TGTGCCAGCAGTACCGTGATACAAGGCTACACCTTC
cdr3_aa: CASSTVIQGYTF

cdr3_length: 15
j_call: TRBJ2-2
v_call: TRBV7-3
d_call: TRBD2
clone_size: -
cdr3_nt: TGTGCCAGCAGCTTTTCAGCGGGGTCGACCGGGGAGCTGTTTTTT
cdr3_aa: CASSFSAGSTGELFF

cdr3_length: 14
j_call: TRBJ2-7
v_call: TRBV5-1
d_call: TRBD2
clone_size: -
cdr3_nt: TGCGCCAGCAGCTTCGGTACTAGCGGGATGGATCGGTACTTC
cdr3_aa: CASSFGTSGMDRYF

cdr3_length: 17
j_call: TRBJ2-1
v_call: TRBV4-2
d_call: -
clone_size: -
cdr3_nt: TGTGCCAGCAGCCAAGATTTACGACTAAGCTCCTACAATGAGCAGTTCTTC
cdr3_aa: CASSQDLRLSSYNEQFF

cdr3_length: 14
j_call: TRBJ2-7
v_call: TRBV6-5
d_call: TRBD2
clone_size: -
cdr3_nt: TGTGCCAGGGGGAAGGGACTAGCGGGAGGCGAGCAGTACTTC
cdr3_aa: CARGKGLAGGEQYF

cdr3_length: 12
j_call: TRBJ1-1
v_call: TRBV21-1
d_call: -
clone_size: -
cdr3_nt: TGTGCCAGCAGCATACCGGACAGGGGAGCTTTCTTT
cdr3_aa: CASSIPDRGAFF

cdr3_length: 14
j_call: TRBJ2-3
v_call: TRBV7-2
d_call: -
clone_size: -
cdr3_nt: TGTGCCAGCAGCTTAGCCCCACACACAGATACGCAGTATTTT
cdr3_aa: CASSLAPHTDTQYF

cdr3_length: 14
j_call: TRBJ2-7
v_call: TRBV10-1
d_call: TRBD2
clone_size: -
cdr3_nt: TGCGCCAGCAGCCCTCCGGGACTAGGACCAAAGCAGTACTTC
cdr3_aa: CASSPPGLGPKQYF

cdr3_length: 14
j_call: TRBJ2-7
v_call: TRBV6-1
d_call: -
clone_size: -
cdr3_nt: TGTGCCAGCAGTGAATTTTGGCAGCTCTACGAGCAGTACTTC
cdr3_aa: CASSEFWQLYEQYF

cdr3_length: 15
j_call: TRBJ2-2
v_call: TRBV19
d_call: -
clone_size: -
cdr3_nt: TGTGCCAGTAGTATAAAGTCTACCCTCCCCGGGGAGCTGTTTTTT
cdr3_aa: CASSIKSTLPGELFF

cdr3_length: 13
j_call: TRBJ1-2
v_call: TRBV29-1
d_call: -
clone_size: -
cdr3_nt: TGCAGCGAGTCGAGGGCCCCATCCTATGGCTACACCTTC
cdr3_aa: CSESRAPSYGYTF

cdr3_length: 16
j_call: TRBJ1-5
v_call: TRBV27
d_call: -
clone_size: -
cdr3_nt: TGTGCCAGCAGTCCCTATCGTCGGAGCAGCAATCAGCCCCAGCATTTT
cdr3_aa: CASSPYRRSSNQPQHF

cdr3_length: 13
j_call: TRBJ2-5
v_call: TRBV7-9
d_call: TRBD1
clone_size: -
cdr3_nt: TGTGCCAGCAGCCCCGGACAGGGGGAGACCCAGTACTTC
cdr3_aa: CASSPGQGETQYF

cdr3_length: 14
j_call: TRBJ1-5
v_call: TRBV27
d_call: TRBD1
clone_size: -
cdr3_nt: TGTGCCAGCAGTATCCGGGACAGGAATCAGCCCCAGCATTTT
cdr3_aa: CASSIRDRNQPQHF

cdr3_length: 17
j_call: TRBJ1-3
v_call: TRBV9
d_call: -
clone_size: -
cdr3_nt: TGTGCCAGCAGCGTAGATCCTGGGGGGCTCTCTGGAAACACCATATATTTT
cdr3_aa: CASSVDPGGLSGNTIYF

cdr3_length: 15
j_call: TRBJ2-1
v_call: TRBV2
d_call: TRBD2
clone_size: -
cdr3_nt: TGTGCCAGCAGCGACAGCGGCGGGAGGGCCCATGAGCAGTTCTTC
cdr3_aa: CASSDSGGRAHEQFF

cdr3_length: 12
j_call: TRBJ1-2
v_call: TRBV2
d_call: TRBD1
clone_size: -
cdr3_nt: TGTGCCAGCAGCCCCCAGGGGGATGGCTACACCTTC
cdr3_aa: CASSPQGDGYTF

cdr3_length: 13
j_call: TRBJ1-5
v_call: TRBV29-1
d_call: -
clone_size: -
cdr3_nt: TGCAGCGTTGGTGTAGGAGGTGATCAGCCCCAGCATTTT
cdr3_aa: CSVGVGGDQPQHF

cdr3_length: 16
j_call: TRBJ1-3
v_call: TRBV7-3
d_call: -
clone_size: -
cdr3_nt: TGTGCCAGCAGCTTAACGGCGGGGGCCTCTGGAAACACCATATATTTT
cdr3_aa: CASSLTAGASGNTIYF

cdr3_length: 14
j_call: TRBJ1-2
v_call: TRBV7-9
d_call: -
clone_size: -
cdr3_nt: TGTGCCAGCAGCTCAACAAACAGGGATTATGGCTACACCTTC
cdr3_aa: CASSSTNRDYGYTF

cdr3_length: 16
j_call: TRBJ2-4
v_call: TRBV28
d_call: TRBD2
clone_size: -
cdr3_nt: TGTGCCAGCACCACTAGCGGAGCTCTAGCCAAAAACATTCAGTACTTC
cdr3_aa: CASTTSGALAKNIQYF

cdr3_length: 13
j_call: TRBJ2-7
v_call: TRBV10-3
d_call: TRBD1
clone_size: -
cdr3_nt: TGTGCCATCAGTGCTGACAGGGGCGTCGAGCAGTACTTC
cdr3_aa: CAISADRGVEQYF